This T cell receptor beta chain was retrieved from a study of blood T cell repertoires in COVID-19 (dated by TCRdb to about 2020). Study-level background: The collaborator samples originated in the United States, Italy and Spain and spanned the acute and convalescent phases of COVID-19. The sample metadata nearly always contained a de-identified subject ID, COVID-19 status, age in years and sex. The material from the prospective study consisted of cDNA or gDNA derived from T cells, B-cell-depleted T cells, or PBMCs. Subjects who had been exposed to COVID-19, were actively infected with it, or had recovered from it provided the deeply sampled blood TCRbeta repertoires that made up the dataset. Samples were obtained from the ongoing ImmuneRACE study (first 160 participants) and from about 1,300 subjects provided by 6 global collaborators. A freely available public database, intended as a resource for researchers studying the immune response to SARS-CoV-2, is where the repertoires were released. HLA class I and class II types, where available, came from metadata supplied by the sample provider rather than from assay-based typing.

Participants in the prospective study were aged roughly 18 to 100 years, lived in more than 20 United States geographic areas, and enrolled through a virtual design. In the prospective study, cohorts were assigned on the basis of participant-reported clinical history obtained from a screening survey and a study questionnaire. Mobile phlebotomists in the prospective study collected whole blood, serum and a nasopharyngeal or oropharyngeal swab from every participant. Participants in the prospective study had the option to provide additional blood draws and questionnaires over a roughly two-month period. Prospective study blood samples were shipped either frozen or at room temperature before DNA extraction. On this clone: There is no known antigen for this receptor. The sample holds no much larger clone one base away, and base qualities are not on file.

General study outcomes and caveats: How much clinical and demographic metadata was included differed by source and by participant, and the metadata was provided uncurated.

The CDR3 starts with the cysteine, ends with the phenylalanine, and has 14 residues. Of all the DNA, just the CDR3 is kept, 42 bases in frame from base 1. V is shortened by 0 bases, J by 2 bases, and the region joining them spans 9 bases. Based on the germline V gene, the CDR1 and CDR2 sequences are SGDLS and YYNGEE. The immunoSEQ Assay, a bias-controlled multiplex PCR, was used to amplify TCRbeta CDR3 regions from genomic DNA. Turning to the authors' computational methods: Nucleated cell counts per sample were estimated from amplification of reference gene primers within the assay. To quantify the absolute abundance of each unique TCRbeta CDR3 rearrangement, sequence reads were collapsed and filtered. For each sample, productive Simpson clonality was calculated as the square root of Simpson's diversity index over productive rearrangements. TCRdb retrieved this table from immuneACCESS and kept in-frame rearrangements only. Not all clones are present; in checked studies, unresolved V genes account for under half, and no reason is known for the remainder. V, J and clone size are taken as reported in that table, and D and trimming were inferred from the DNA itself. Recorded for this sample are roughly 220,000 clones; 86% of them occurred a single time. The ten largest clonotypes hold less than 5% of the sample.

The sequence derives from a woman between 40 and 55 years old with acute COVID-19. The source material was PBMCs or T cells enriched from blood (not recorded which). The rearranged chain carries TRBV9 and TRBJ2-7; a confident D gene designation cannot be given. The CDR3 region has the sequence CASSVDVGPYEQYF. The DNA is TGTGCCAGCAGCGTAGATGTGGGCCCCTACGAGCAGTACTTC.